Following are 21 T cell receptor beta chains from one sample sequenced in a study of cytomegalovirus exposure and HLA in healthy donors. PCR involved 60 Vbeta and 13 Jbeta primers. Profiling relied on immunoSEQ multiplex PCR, and the TCRdb table lists in-frame clones only, not all of them. Among approximately 160,000 clones listed, roughly four fifths were seen once. Sequencing input: PBMCs. These receptors were obtained from a girl aged 2-9 years in good health and CMV-seropositive.

This clone has only a few counts. V usage is TRBV14 and J usage is TRBJ2-7; TRBD2 matches at 7 bases. The germline V gene has CDR1 SGHDN and CDR2 FVKESK. CDR3 length: 15 amino acids. The J segment lost 1 base and the V segment lost 2 bases, leaving 5 bases of the junction unmatched. CDR3: CASSQSYGRSYEQYF. The DNA of the CDR3 is TGTGCCAGCAGCCAATCCTACGGGAGGTCCTACGAGCAGTACTTC.

The chain couples TRBV18 to TRBJ1-4, with a weak D call TRBD1 (6 bases). This CDR3 contains 12 residues. Per germline, CDR1 KGHSH and CDR2 LQKENI. Trimming removed 6 bases at V and 8 bases at J, with 10 bases between. The CDR3, as DNA: TGTGCCAGCTCCGCCAGGGGCGAAAAACTGTTTTTT. Amino acid sequence: CASSARGEKLFF.

The CDR3 protein is CSVEGEGGGELFF. The CDR3 region has the DNA TGCAGCGTTGAAGGTGAAGGGGGCGGGGAGCTGTTTTTT. The chain is built from TRBV29-1 and TRBJ2-2; tentatively, D is TRBD1 (6 bases). The CDR3 runs to 13 residues. The V gene lost 1 base and the J gene lost 7 bases, with 10 bases spanning the gap. Germline loops: CDR1 SQVTM, CDR2 ANQGSEA.

The gene calls are TRBV6-6 and TRBJ2-7; 9 bases match TRBD2. Per the germline V gene, CDR1 is MNHNY and CDR2 is SVGAGI (reference sequence). V shed 6 bases and J 2 bases; nucleotides not matched to a gene: 11. This CDR3 has 16 amino acids. The DNA of the CDR3 is TGTGCCAGCAGCCCCCTCTTAGCGGGAGAGGCCTACGAGCAGTACTTC. Its translation: CASSPLLAGEAYEQYF.

The chain recombines TRBV30 with TRBJ2-7; D is undetermined. Trimming removed 2 bases from V and 12 bases from J, with 23 bases in between. The CDR3 is 14 amino acids. The germline CDR1 and CDR2 sequences are GTSNPN and SVGIG (reference sequence). The CDR3 sequence is CAWSPFHSGPTRYF. The CDR3 nucleotides are TGTGCCTGGAGTCCCTTCCACTCAGGCCCCACGAGGTACTTC.

The chain employs TRBV5-1 and TRBJ2-1, with 9 bases aligning to TRBD2. This CDR3 has 19 amino acids. Germline CDR1 is SGHRS and CDR2 is YFSETQ. The J segment lost 0 bases and the V segment lost 0 bases, leaving 10 bases of the junction unmatched. CDR3 region: CASSLVQGSSGSSYNEQFF. The CDR3 nucleotides read TGCGCCAGCAGCTTGGTCCAGGGGAGTAGCGGGAGCTCCTACAATGAGCAGTTCTTC.

This clone was detected once. The chain's CDR3 is CASQGGWATEAFF. The DNA for the CDR3 is TGTGCCAGCCAAGGGGGCTGGGCCACTGAAGCTTTCTTT. The chain links TRBV19 to TRBJ1-1; 7 positions match TRBD1. Germline trimming cut 9 bases from V and 4 bases from J; bases unmatched to any gene: 8. The CDR3 is 13 residues long. From germline, CDR1 is LNHDA and CDR2 SQIVND (reference sequence).

This chain connects TRBV30 to TRBJ2-1; a weak D match, TRBD2 (6 bases). The CDR3 length is 16 residues. Germline V gene lookup returns CDR1 GTSNPN and CDR2 SVGIG (reference sequence). V shed 2 bases and J shed 1 base, with 15 bases lying between them. The CDR3 protein is CAWSHTGLFSYNEQFF. Here the CDR3 DNA reads TGTGCCTGGAGTCATACGGGACTCTTTTCCTACAATGAGCAGTTCTTC.

This chain connects TRBV7-3 to TRBJ2-7; 11 bases line up with TRBD2. With V trimmed by 5 bases and J by 2 bases, 2 bases remained unmatched. The germline V gene has CDR1 SGHTA and CDR2 FQGTGA. This CDR3 has 14 amino acids. DNA of the CDR3: TGTGCCAGCAGCGCGACTAGCGGGGCCTACGAGCAGTACTTC. Translation gives CASSATSGAYEQYF. The full variable domain, with the rest looked up from reference TRBV7-3 and TRBJ2-7, is GAGVSQTPSNKVTEKGKYVELRCDPISGHTALYWYRQSLGQGPEFLIYFQGTGAADDSGLPNDRFFAVRPEGSVSTLKIQRTERGDSAVYLCASSATSGAYEQYFGPGTRLTVT.

The V call is TRBV10-1, the J call TRBJ2-3; 11 bases are a match to TRBD2. J gave up 6 bases and V 5 bases, and 10 bases lay outside the gene matches. This CDR3 region has 16 residues. Germline CDR1 and CDR2: WNHNN and SYGVQD (reference sequence). CDR3: CASSPLAGDVRDTQYF. Here the CDR3 DNA reads TGCGCCAGCAGTCCACTAGCGGGAGATGTCAGGGATACGCAGTATTTT.

This chain uses TRBV6-5 with TRBJ1-5; D uncertain. The CDR3 contains 14 residues. Germline lookup yields CDR1 MNHEY and CDR2 SVGAGI. Trimming removed 6 bases from V and 9 bases from J, with 18 bases in between. CDR3 residues: CASSPNEIIGPQHF. The CDR3 coding sequence is TGTGCCAGCAGCCCAAACGAAATTATCGGGCCCCAGCATTTT.

This clone was seen only a few times. The rearrangement uses TRBV28 and TRBJ1-2; TRBD1 aligns across 11 bases. With 6 bases clipped from V and 5 bases from J, the junction kept 11 bases outside the gene matches. The V gene's germline CDR1 is MDHEN and CDR2 SYDVKM. CDR3 length equals 16 residues. CDR3 region: CASSENWTGGNYGYTF. CDR3 DNA: TGTGCCAGCAGCGAAAACTGGACAGGGGGCAATTATGGCTACACCTTC.

The CDR3 spells CASSVSAATNEKLFF. CDR3 nucleotides: TGTGCCAGCAGCGTCAGCGCAGCAACTAATGAAAAACTGTTTTTT. The chain combines TRBV9 with TRBJ1-4, with D unresolved. V lost 2 bases to trimming and J lost 0 bases, with 8 bases between them. Germline V gene data show CDR1 as SGDLS and CDR2 as YYNGEE. The CDR3 sequence is 15 residues long.

The CDR3 DNA sequence: TGTGCCAGTAGTATAGATAGTAGCTACAATGAGCAGTTCTTC. It codes for CASSIDSSYNEQFF. The V call is TRBV19, the J call TRBJ2-1; D unresolved. The ends were cut back, 0 bases at V and 3 bases at J, with 6 bases in the middle. This CDR3 region has 14 residues. From germline, CDR1 is LNHDA and CDR2 SQIVND (reference sequence).

The chain links TRBV28 to TRBJ2-5, with TRBD2 identical over 12 bases. Germline V gives CDR1 MDHEN, CDR2 SYDVKM. This CDR3 has 16 amino acids. V shed 6 bases and J 4 bases; nucleotides not matched to a gene: 9. This chain's CDR3 is CASSSTTSGRPETQYF. CDR3 bases: TGTGCCAGCAGCTCCACGACTAGCGGGAGACCAGAGACCCAGTACTTC.

The chain joins TRBV13 to TRBJ2-6, with a possible D match to TRBD1 (5 bases). V lost 4 bases and J lost 0, with 10 bases in between. The CDR3 totals 16 residues. Germline values: CDR1 PRHDT, CDR2 FYEKMQ (reference sequence). The CDR3 sequence is CASSSQGFSGANVLTF. The CDR3 region has the DNA TGTGCCAGCAGCTCGCAGGGTTTCTCTGGGGCCAACGTCCTGACTTTC.

This rearrangement joins TRBV30 to TRBJ1-3; D is unclear. The CDR3 sequence is 13 residues long. Germline V gene data show CDR1 as GTSNPN and CDR2 as SVGIG (reference sequence). V lost 0 bases and J lost 5, with 8 bases in between. CDR3 residues: CAWSVDSRNTIYF. DNA for the CDR3: TGTGCCTGGAGTGTAGACTCAAGAAACACCATATATTTT.

V and J are TRBV7-9 and TRBJ2-2, with D perhaps matching TRBD1 (5 bases). CDR1 and CDR2 (germline): SEHNR, FQNEAQ (reference sequence). The V and J ends lost 11 bases and 7 bases respectively, with 20 bases between them. The CDR3 consists of 14 residues. The CDR3 DNA reads TGTGCCGGAAAGGGGCAGACAAGGGACGGGGAGCTGTTTTTT. Its protein is CAGKGQTRDGELFF.

The chain recombines TRBV30 with TRBJ1-2, with D uncertain. CDR1 is GTSNPN and CDR2 is SVGIG in the germline V gene (reference sequence). CDR3 size: 12 residues. V was trimmed by 6 bases and J by 4 bases, leaving 12 bases between them. CDR3 protein: CACQFRGYGYTF. The CDR3 DNA reads as TGTGCCTGCCAATTCCGGGGCTATGGCTACACCTTC.

The rearrangement links TRBV15 to TRBJ2-7; TRBD1 matches at 7 bases. The CDR3 has 15 amino acids. Trimming at V came to 3 bases and at J to 4 bases, leaving 9 bases not matched to a gene. CDR1 LNHNV and CDR2 YYDKDF come from the germline V gene (reference sequence). The CDR3 DNA reads as TGTGCCACCAGCAGGAACCCAGGGGGTGCATACGAGCAGTACTTC. Translating gives CATSRNPGGAYEQYF.

The chain carries TRBV6-4 and TRBJ1-6; 10 bases agree with TRBD1. After removal of 0 bases from V and 10 bases from J, the junction contained 0 bases not matched to a gene. CDR1 is MRHNA, CDR2 SNTAGT, per germline. The CDR3 has 14 amino acids. The DNA of the CDR3 is TGTGCCAGCAGTGACTCGACAGGGGGCTCACCCCTCCACTTT. It translates to CASSDSTGGSPLHF.